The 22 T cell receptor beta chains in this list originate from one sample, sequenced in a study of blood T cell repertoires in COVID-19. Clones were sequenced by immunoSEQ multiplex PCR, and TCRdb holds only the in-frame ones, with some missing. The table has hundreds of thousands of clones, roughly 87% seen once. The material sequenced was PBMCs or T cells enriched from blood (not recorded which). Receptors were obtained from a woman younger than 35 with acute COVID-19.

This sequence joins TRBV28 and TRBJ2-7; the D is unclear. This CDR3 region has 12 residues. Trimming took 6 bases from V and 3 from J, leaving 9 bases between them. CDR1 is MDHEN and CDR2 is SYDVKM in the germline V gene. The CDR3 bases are TGTGCCAGCAGCCAAACTAACTACGAGCAGTACTTC. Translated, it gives CASSQTNYEQYF.

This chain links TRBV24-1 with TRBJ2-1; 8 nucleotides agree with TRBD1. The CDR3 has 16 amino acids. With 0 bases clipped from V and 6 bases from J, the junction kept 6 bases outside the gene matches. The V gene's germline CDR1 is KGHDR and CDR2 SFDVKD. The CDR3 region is CATSDLGTGALNEQFF. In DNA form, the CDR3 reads TGTGCCACCAGTGATTTGGGGACAGGAGCCCTCAATGAGCAGTTCTTC.

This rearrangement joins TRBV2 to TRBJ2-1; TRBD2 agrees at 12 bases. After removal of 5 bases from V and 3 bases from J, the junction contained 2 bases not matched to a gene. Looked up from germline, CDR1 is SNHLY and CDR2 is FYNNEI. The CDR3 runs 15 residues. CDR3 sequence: CASSTSGGNYNEQFF. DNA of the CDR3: TGTGCCAGCAGTACTAGCGGGGGGAACTACAATGAGCAGTTCTTC. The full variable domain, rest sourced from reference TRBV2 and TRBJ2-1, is EPEVTQTPSHQVTQMGQEVILRCVPISNHLYFYWYRQILGQKVEFLVSFYNNEISEKSEIFDDQFSVERPDGSNFTLKIRSTKLEDSAMYFCASSTSGGNYNEQFFGPGTRLTVL.

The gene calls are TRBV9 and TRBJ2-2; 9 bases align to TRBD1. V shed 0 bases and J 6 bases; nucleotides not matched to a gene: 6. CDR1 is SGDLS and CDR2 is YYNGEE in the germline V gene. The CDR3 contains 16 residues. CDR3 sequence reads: CASSVEGQGFSGELFF. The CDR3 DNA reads TGTGCCAGCAGCGTAGAGGGACAGGGATTCTCCGGGGAGCTGTTTTTT. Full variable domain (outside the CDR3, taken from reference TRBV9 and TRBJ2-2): DSGVTQTPKHLITATGQRVTLRCSPRSGDLSVYWYQQSLDQGLQFLIQYYNGEERAKGNILERFSAQQFPDLHSELNLSSLELGDSALYFCASSVEGQGFSGELFFGEGSRLTVL.

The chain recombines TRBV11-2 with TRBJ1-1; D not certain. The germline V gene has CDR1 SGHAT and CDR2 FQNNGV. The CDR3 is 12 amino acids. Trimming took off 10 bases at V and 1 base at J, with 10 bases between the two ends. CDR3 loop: CATTPGNTEAFF. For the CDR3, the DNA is TGTGCCACCACGCCCGGGAACACTGAAGCTTTCTTT.

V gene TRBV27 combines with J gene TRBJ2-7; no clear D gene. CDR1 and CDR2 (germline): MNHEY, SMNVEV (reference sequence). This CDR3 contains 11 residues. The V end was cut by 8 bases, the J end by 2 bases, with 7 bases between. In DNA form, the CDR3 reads TGTGCCAGCGGAGCCCCCTACGAGCAGTACTTC. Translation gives CASGAPYEQYF.

The CDR3 DNA reads as TGTGCCATCAGTGAACAGACCGGGGAGCTGTTTTTT. It codes for CAISEQTGELFF. This sequence joins TRBV10-3 and TRBJ2-2; D uncertain. The V and J ends lost 3 bases and 5 bases respectively, with 4 bases between them. Germline V CDR1 and CDR2: ENHRY, SYGVKD. The CDR3 consists of 12 residues.

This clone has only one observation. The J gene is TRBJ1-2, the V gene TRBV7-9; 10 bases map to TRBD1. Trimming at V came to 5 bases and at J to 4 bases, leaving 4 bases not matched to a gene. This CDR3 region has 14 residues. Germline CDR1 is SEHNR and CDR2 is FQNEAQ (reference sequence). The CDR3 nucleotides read TGTGCCAGCAGCCGGGACAGGGGCGCCTATGGCTACACCTTC. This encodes CASSRDRGAYGYTF. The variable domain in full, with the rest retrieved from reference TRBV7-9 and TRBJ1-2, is DTGVSQNPRHKITKRGQNVTFRCDPISEHNRLYWYRQTLGQGPEFLTYFQNEAQLEKSRLLSDRFSAERPKGSFSTLEIQRTEQGDSAMYLCASSRDRGAYGYTFGSGTRLTVV.

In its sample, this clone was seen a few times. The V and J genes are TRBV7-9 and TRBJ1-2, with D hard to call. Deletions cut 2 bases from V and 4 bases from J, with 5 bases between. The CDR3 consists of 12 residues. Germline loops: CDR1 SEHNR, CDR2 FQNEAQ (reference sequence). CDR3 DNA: TGTGCCAGCAGCTTACCGGGCTATGGCTACACCTTC. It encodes CASSLPGYGYTF.

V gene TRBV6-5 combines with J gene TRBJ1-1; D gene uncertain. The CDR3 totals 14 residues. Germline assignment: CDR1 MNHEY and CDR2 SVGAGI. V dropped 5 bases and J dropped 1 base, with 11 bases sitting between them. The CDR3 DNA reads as TGTGCCAGCAGTCGGAGGCACCCGAACACTGAAGCTTTCTTT. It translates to CASSRRHPNTEAFF.

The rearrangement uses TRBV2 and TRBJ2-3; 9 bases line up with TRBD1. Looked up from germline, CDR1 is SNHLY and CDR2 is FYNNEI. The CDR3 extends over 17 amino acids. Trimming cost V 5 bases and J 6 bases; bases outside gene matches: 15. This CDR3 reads CASSNGIPGQGGDTQYF. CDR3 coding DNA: TGTGCCAGCAGTAACGGTATTCCGGGACAGGGTGGGGATACGCAGTATTTT.

In DNA form, the CDR3 reads TGTGCCAGCTCTCCATCGTCGGGGGGAACTGAAGCTTTCTTT. It codes for CASSPSSGGTEAFF. The V and J genes are TRBV18 and TRBJ1-1, with a weak D call TRBD1 (5 bases). The germline gives CDR1 KGHSH, CDR2 LQKENI. Trimming took off 6 bases at V and 5 bases at J, with 16 bases between the two ends. This CDR3 spans 14 amino acids.

Here the CDR3 reads CASSLGTGANYGYTF. DNA of the CDR3: TGTGCCAGCAGCTTAGGGACAGGGGCGAACTATGGCTACACCTTC. V and J are TRBV7-2 and TRBJ1-2; 9 bases line up with TRBD1. Germline values: CDR1 SGHTA, CDR2 FQGNSA. This CDR3 is 15 amino acids long. V shed 1 base, J shed 2 bases, and the junction held 2 bases outside the gene matches.

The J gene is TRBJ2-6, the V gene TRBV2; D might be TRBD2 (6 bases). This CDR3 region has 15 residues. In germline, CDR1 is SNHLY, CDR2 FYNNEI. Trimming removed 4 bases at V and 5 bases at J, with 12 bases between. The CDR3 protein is CASSVTGGRANVLTF. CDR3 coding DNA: TGTGCCAGCAGTGTTACCGGAGGGAGGGCCAACGTCCTGACTTTC.

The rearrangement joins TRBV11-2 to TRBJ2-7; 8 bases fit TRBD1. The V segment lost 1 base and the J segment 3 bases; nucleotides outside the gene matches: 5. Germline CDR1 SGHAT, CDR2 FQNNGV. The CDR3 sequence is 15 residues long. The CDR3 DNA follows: TGTGCCAGCAGCTTAGGCAGTGGACAGGGCTACGAGCAGTACTTC. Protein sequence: CASSLGSGQGYEQYF.

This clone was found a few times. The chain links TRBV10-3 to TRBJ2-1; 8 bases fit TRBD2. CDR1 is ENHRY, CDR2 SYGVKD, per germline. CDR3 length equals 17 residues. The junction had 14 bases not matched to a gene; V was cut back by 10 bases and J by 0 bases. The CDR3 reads CATTKTERGSSYNEQFF. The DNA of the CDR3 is TGTGCCACCACTAAGACCGAGCGGGGGAGCTCCTACAATGAGCAGTTCTTC.

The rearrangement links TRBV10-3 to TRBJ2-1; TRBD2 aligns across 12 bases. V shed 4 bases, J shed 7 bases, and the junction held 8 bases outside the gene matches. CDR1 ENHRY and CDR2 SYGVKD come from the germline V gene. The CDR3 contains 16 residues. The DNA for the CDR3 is TGTGCCATCAGTGGGCCTAGCGGGGGGGCTGCGAATGAGCAGTTCTTC. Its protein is CAISGPSGGAANEQFF.

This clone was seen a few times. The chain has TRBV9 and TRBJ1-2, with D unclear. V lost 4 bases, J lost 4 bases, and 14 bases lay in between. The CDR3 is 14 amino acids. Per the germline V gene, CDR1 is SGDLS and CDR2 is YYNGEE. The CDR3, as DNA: TGTGCCAGCAGCACCCGCGGATCTTCCTATGGCTACACCTTC. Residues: CASSTRGSSYGYTF.

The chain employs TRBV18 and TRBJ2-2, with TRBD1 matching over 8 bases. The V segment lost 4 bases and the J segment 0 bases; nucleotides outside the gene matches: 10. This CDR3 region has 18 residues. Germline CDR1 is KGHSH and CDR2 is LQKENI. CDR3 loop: CASSQRTGKLANTGELFF. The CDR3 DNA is TGTGCCAGCTCACAAAGGACAGGGAAGCTTGCGAACACCGGGGAGCTGTTTTTT. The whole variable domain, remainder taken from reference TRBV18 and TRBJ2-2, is NAGVMQNPRHLVRRRGQEARLRCSPMKGHSHVYWYRQLPEEGLKFMVYLQKENIIDESGMPKERFSAEFPKEGPSILRIQQVVRGDSAAYFCASSQRTGKLANTGELFFGEGSRLTVL.

The CDR3 sequence is CASSRGGASTDTQYF. CDR3 in DNA: TGTGCCAGCAGCCGCGGGGGCGCTAGCACAGATACGCAGTATTTT. The J gene is TRBJ2-3, the V gene TRBV7-3, with D possibly being TRBD2 (7 bases). The germline V gene has CDR1 SGHTA and CDR2 FQGTGA. The V end was cut by 5 bases, the J end by 0 bases, with 12 bases between. This CDR3 is built from 15 residues.

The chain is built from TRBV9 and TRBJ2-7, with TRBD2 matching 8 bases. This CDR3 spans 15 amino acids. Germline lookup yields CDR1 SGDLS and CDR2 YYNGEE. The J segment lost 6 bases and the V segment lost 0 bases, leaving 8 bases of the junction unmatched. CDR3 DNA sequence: TGTGCCAGCAGCGTAGACTTGCGGGGGGCGGTCGAGCAGTACTTC. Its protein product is CASSVDLRGAVEQYF.

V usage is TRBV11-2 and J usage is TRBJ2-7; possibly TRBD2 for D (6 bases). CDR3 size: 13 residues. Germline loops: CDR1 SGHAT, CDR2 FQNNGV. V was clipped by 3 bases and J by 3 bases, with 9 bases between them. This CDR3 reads CASSFREYYEQYF. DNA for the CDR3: TGTGCCAGCAGCTTCCGGGAGTACTACGAGCAGTACTTC.